The rows below give T cell receptor beta chains drawn from one sample of a study of patients and donors after allogeneic stem cell transplantation. TCRdb re-called the RT-PCR reads with MiXCR, one entry per CDR3 protein. The sample lists approximately 31,000 distinct CDR3 sequences, 35% to 40% occurring once. Sequences were obtained from blood, either unsorted or a sorted T cell fraction (not recorded which). The source of these receptors is a human donor who was either an allogeneic HSCT recipient or a stem cell or donor lymphocyte infusion donor (not recorded which). It is not recorded whose cells these are; they may come from a transplant donor. Both conserved end residues are part of each CDR3. D genes are given only for firm matches. Some rows mark clone size as missing; the rest say once, few, many or name a class of expanded clone.

.	TRBV24-1	TRBJ2-1	few	CATSDQYRASSYNEQFF	TGTGCCACCAGTGATCAGTACAGGGCGAGCTCCTACAATGAGCAGTTCTTC
TRBD2	TRBV20-1	TRBJ2-3	.	CSARESPGTSGGFTDTQYF	TGCAGTGCTAGAGAGTCCCCCGGGACTAGCGGGGGGTTCACAGATACGCAGTATTTT
.	TRBV20-1	TRBJ2-1	.	CSARSRLSEQFF	TGCAGTGCTAGATCACGGCTCTCCGAGCAGTTCTTC
.	TRBV7-2	TRBJ2-2	.	CASSSGNHGELFF	TGTGCCAGCAGTTCGGGGAACCACGGGGAGCTGTTTTTT
.	TRBV11-2	TRBJ2-3	few	CASTETRGTDTQYF	TGTGCCAGCACGGAGACACGGGGCACAGATACGCAGTATTTT
.	TRBV30	TRBJ1-3	.	CAWSAEAASGNTIYF	TGTGCCTGGAGTGCTGAGGCAGCCTCTGGAAACACCATATATTTT
.	TRBV3-1	TRBJ2-3	once	CASSQAPGRATDTQYF	TGTGCCAGCAGCCAAGCCCCAGGCAGGGCGACAGATACGCAGTATTTT
.	TRBV5-5	TRBJ2-3	many	CASSLTGSTDTQYF	TGTGCCAGCAGCCTGACTGGTAGCACAGATACGCAGTATTTT
TRBD1	TRBV7-2	TRBJ1-4	few	CASTGQATNEKLFF	TGTGCCAGCACGGGACAGGCAACTAATGAAAAACTGTTTTTT
.	TRBV30	TRBJ2-2	few	CAWSFGELFF	TGTGCCTGGAGCTTCGGGGAGCTGTTTTTT
TRBD1	TRBV5-1	TRBJ1-1	many	CASKTGEEGTEAFF	TGCGCCAGCAAGACAGGGGAAGAAGGCACTGAAGCTTTCTTT
.	TRBV29-1	TRBJ1-2	few	CSVEHRAYGYTF	TGCAGCGTTGAACACAGAGCCTATGGCTACACCTTC
.	TRBV19	TRBJ1-1	few	CASSLGHLGYTEAFF	TGTGCCAGTAGTTTAGGACACTTAGGGTACACTGAAGCTTTCTTT
.	TRBV20-1	TRBJ1-1	once	CTAPRRGKVGNTEAFF	TGCACCGCACCGAGGAGGGGGAAAGTAGGGAACACTGAAGCTTTCTTT
.	TRBV2	TRBJ2-5	many	CASIRDSQETQYF	TGTGCCAGCATTCGGGACTCCCAAGAGACCCAGTACTTC
.	TRBV5-1	TRBJ2-3	once	CASSFRSSSDTQYF	TGCGCCAGCAGCTTCCGATCTTCTTCAGATACGCAGTATTTT
TRBD1	TRBV6-5	TRBJ1-2	.	CASSYSAGQGNGYTF	TGTGCCAGCAGTTACTCAGCGGGACAGGGGAATGGCTACACCTTC
TRBD1	TRBV5-4	TRBJ2-1	.	CASSLTGAAYNEQFF	TGTGCCAGCAGCCTGACAGGGGCCGCCTACAATGAGCAGTTCTTC
TRBD1	TRBV18	TRBJ2-3	.	CASSPLSDRVEDTQYF	TGTGCCAGCTCACCACTTTCTGACAGGGTTGAAGATACGCAGTATTTT
.	TRBV20-1	TRBJ2-2	.	CSARVMGKDTGELFF	TGCAGTGCTAGGGTCATGGGAAAGGACACCGGGGAGCTGTTTTTT
.	TRBV5-5	TRBJ1-4	.	CASSLFFRTSGGEKLFF	TGTGCCAGCAGCTTGTTTTTCCGGACAAGTGGAGGTGAAAAACTGTTTTTT
.	TRBV11-3	TRBJ1-1	.	CASSSTGTPEAFF	TGTGCCAGCAGCTCAACCGGGACGCCTGAAGCTTTCTTT
.	TRBV29-1	TRBJ2-1	.	CSVVSGFLYEQFF	TGCAGCGTTGTTTCAGGGTTTTTATATGAGCAGTTCTTC
.	TRBV29-1	TRBJ2-7	.	CSGGSSYEQYF	TGCAGCGGAGGGAGCTCCTACGAGCAGTACTTC
.	TRBV10-2	TRBJ1-1	many	CATKDSYTEAFF	TGCGCCACCAAAGACAGCTACACTGAAGCTTTCTTT
.	TRBV15	TRBJ2-4	few	CATSRGEERDIQYF	TGTGCCACCAGCAGAGGCGAGGAAAGGGACATTCAGTACTTC
.	TRBV29-1	TRBJ2-3	few	CSAFEDTQYF	TGCAGCGCCTTTGAGGATACGCAGTATTTT
TRBD2	TRBV10-3	TRBJ2-5	once	CATCLAEQETQYF	TGTGCCACCTGCCTAGCGGAGCAAGAGACCCAGTACTTC
.	TRBV7-2	TRBJ1-2	few	CASSLDPGYGYTF	TGTGCCAGCAGCTTAGATCCCGGCTATGGCTACACCTTC
TRBD2	TRBV29-1	TRBJ2-3	.	CSVEGGLAITDTQYF	TGCAGCGTTGAGGGGGGACTAGCGATTACAGATACGCAGTATTTT
TRBD2	TRBV20-1	TRBJ2-1	.	CSAHRTSGKGREQFF	TGCAGTGCTCACCGGACTAGCGGCAAGGGAAGGGAGCAGTTCTTC
.	TRBV20-1	TRBJ2-7	.	CSARERDRPYEQYF	TGCAGTGCTAGAGAGCGGGACAGACCCTACGAGCAGTACTTC
TRBD1	TRBV7-9	TRBJ2-2	.	CASSLGQGRAGELFF	TGTGCCAGCAGCTTGGGACAGGGGAGAGCCGGGGAGCTGTTTTTT
.	TRBV7-9	TRBJ1-5	medium-sized	CASRPTGSGQPQHF	TGTGCCAGCAGGCCCACAGGGTCGGGACAGCCCCAGCATTTT